This TCR beta chain originates from a study of Ad26.COV2.S vaccination and SARS-CoV-2 variants. Study overall: The donor belonged to the COV1001 Ad26.COV2.S trial arm.

The count of this clone is one. Stated treatment: some 19 received Ad26.COV2.S at low or high dose, single or two shots; about 5 received placebo; per-sample allocation not given. Specimen acquisition occurred on day 63 following the initial vaccine or placebo injection. The shot given was an Ad26 vector that makes Wuhan-strain SARS-CoV-2 spike. Generated by immunoSEQ multiplex PCR, the TCRdb table keeps only in-frame clones and is missing some. Of more than 300,000 clones listed, about 82% are singletons. The sequence was obtained from a person aged 18-65 years who received the Ad26.COV2.S COVID-19 vaccine or a placebo. The sequenced sample was peripheral blood, obtained in a trial of Ad26.COV2.S vaccine versus placebo.

The CDR3, as DNA: TGTGCCAGCAGCTTACTTCCCAGGGTAGCTGGGGAGCTGTTTTTT. This translates into CASSLLPRVAGELFF. The V call is TRBV7-3, the J call TRBJ2-2, with D possibly being TRBD1 (5 bases). The CDR3 sequence is 15 residues long. Germline-derived CDR1 and CDR2 are SGHTA and FQGTGA. V gave up 2 bases and J gave up 8 bases, with 15 bases separating them.